What follows describes a single T cell receptor (beta chain). Its antigen is not yet known. Base quality data are lacking; no much larger clone is found one base away. RNA was extracted using the RNeasy kit, and about 0.5 to 1 ug of the RNA was reverse transcribed with random hexamers. The immunoSEQ multiplex PCR assay, which covers 54 Vbeta and 13 Jbeta segments, was used to amplify TCR beta CDR3 regions. PCR amplification bias was corrected using a synthetic template baseline for primer optimization and computational correction. The paper's data handling went like this. Reads were annotated to V, D and J genes per IMGT and analyzed with immunoSEQ Analyzer, keeping only productive sequences. To calculate clonality, Shannon entropy was normalized by log2 of the number of productive unique sequences and then subtracted from one. Public and private clones were assessed among the 100 most prevalent clones of each patient and control. A clone was defined as Susac-specific if it was absent from the healthy and MS cohorts, from about a thousand published viral clones and from other ImmuneACCESS disease sequences. TCRdb took the public reads, trimmed them with fastp at Q25, ran MiXCR for clone calling and kept in-frame beta chains. Each record represents a unique CDR3 protein, reported with the most common genes and DNA among its rows. In this record, the V and J calls reflect TCRdb's handling and not the investigators' own analysis. The sample table contains around 71,000 distinct CDR3 sequences; only one count was recorded for 93% of them. Over 0.12% of the sample is held by the ten biggest clonotypes.

The data originate from a study of CD8 T cells in Susac syndrome (dated by TCRdb to about 2019). Turning to the overall study: Of the Susac syndrome patients who were sequenced, under 10 were in clinical remission while about six had clinically active disease. At the time of blood withdrawal, Susac syndrome patients were either therapy-naive, taking corticosteroids (with some also receiving IVIg), or on IVIg alone. The study used repertoire sequencing to test whether antigen drove CD8+ T cell activation and differentiation in Susac syndrome. The paper as a whole reports these results and caveats: The number of individuals in the TCR sequencing and HLA analysis was recognized as being relatively small. No clonal expansion was detected in the CD4+ T cell repertoire of Susac syndrome patients.

According to the germline V gene (reference sequence), CDR1 reads DFQATT and CDR2 reads SNEGSKA. The CDR3 covers 13 residues, taking in both the cysteine and the phenylalanine. Of the read, only the CDR3 DNA is kept; its 39 bases are in frame from base 1. Clipping removes 3 bases from V and 9 bases from J, with 8 as the unmatched junction base count. Peripheral blood CD8+ and CD4+ T cells from healthy donors, Susac syndrome patients and multiple sclerosis patients were profiled by high-throughput TCR beta sequencing. The Susac syndrome patients fulfilled recently defined diagnostic criteria for either definite or probable disease. Bulk CD8+ and CD4+ T cells were purified by magnetic negative isolation, whereas CD8+ TEMRA cells were enriched by FACS. Blood was drawn into EDTA tubes, processed within 24 hours, and PBMCs were isolated by density gradient centrifugation. PBMCs intended for TCR sequencing were frozen in liquid nitrogen and were later thawed in a 37 degrees C water bath. The sorted or isolated CD4+, CD8+ and CD8+ TEMRA cells reached a purity of at least 90%.

This chain joins TRBV20-1 to TRBJ1-1, with 9 middle bases fitting TRBD1. This TCR came from a human donor with Susac syndrome. The material sequenced was CD4+ T cells from PBMCs. The CDR3: CSASMDRGQKAFF. The nucleotide sequence is TGCAGTGCTAGTATGGACAGGGGTCAGAAAGCTTTCTTT.